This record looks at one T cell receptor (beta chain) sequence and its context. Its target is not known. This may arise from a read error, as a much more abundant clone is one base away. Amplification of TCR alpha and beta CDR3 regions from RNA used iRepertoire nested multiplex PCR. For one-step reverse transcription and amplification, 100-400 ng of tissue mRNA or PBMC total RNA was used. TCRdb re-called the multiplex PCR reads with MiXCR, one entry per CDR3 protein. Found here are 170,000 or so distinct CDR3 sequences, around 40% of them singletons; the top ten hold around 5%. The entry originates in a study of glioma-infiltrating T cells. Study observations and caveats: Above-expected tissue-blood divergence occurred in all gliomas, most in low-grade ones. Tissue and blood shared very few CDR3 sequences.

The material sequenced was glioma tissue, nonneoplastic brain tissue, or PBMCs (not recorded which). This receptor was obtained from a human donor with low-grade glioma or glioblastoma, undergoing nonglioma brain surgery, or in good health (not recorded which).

CDR3 sequence (DNA): TGTGCCACCAGACGAAGGACAGGGGAATTAGGAGAGACCCAGTACTTC. It encodes CATRRRTGELGETQYF. The gene calls are TRBV6-1 and TRBJ2-5, with 9 bases identical to TRBD1. V trimming: 10 bases; J trimming: 4 bases; junction bases outside the gene matches: 16. CDR3 length: 16 residues. Germline-derived CDR1 and CDR2 are MNHNS and SASEGT.